A single T cell receptor (beta chain) is shown here with its context. These data are taken from a study of control samples from healthy donors and cancer patients. The method was immunoSEQ multiplex PCR; TCRdb's version includes in-frame clones alone and lacks a portion of them. The sample comprises roughly 120,000 clones, 85% to 95% of which are singletons, and less than 4% rests with the top ten. This sequence was found in a man aged 25 to 45 in good health. Sample: blood.

The CDR3 coding sequence is TGCAGCGTGATACAGGGGTTGAACACTGAAGCTTTCTTT. Translated, it gives CSVIQGLNTEAFF. The chain joins TRBV29-1 to TRBJ1-1; 7 nucleotides align to TRBD1. The germline CDR1 and CDR2 sequences are SQVTM and ANQGSEA. The CDR3 has 13 residues. The ends lost 6 bases at V and 0 bases at J; junction bases unmatched: 4.